What follows are 2 T cell receptor beta chains derived from one specimen sequenced in a study of T-cell reconstitution after alpha-beta-depleted transplantation in children. Preparation of the TCRbeta library used unique molecular identifiers. From the PCR reads, TCRdb called clonotypes with MiXCR, one entry per CDR3 protein. There are approximately 340,000 distinct CDR3 sequences in the sample; about a tenth occur only once, and around 2.5% lies in the top ten. This sample comprised PBMCs from the stem cell graft donor, obtained from the stem cell graft. The receptor set was obtained from a human donor who donated a stem cell graft to a child with acute lymphoblastic leukemia.

The chain recombines TRBV12-3 or TRBV12-4 with TRBJ1-6, with D perhaps matching TRBD1 (6 bases). The V and J ends lost 6 bases and 10 bases respectively, with 13 bases between them. The length of the CDR3 is 13 residues. The CDR3 DNA reads as TGTGCCAGCAGGTCGACAGGCACCTCACCCCTCCACTTT. Residues: CASRSTGTSPLHF.

This chain connects TRBV5-1 to TRBJ2-6; D is unclear. The length of the CDR3 is 16 residues. The V gene's germline CDR1 is SGHRS and CDR2 YFSETQ. V dropped 2 bases and J dropped 2 bases, with 11 bases sitting between them. The CDR3 is CASSFQLPPGANVLTF. CDR3 coding DNA: TGCGCCAGCAGCTTTCAGCTTCCCCCTGGGGCCAACGTCCTGACTTTC.